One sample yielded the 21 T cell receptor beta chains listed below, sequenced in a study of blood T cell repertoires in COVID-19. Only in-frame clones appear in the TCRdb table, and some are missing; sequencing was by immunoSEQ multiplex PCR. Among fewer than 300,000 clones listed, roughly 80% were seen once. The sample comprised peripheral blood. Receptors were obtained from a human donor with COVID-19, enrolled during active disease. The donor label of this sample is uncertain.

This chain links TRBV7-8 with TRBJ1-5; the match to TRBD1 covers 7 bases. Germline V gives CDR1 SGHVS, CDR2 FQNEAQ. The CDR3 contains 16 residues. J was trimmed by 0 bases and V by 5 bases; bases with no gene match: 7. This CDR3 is CASSPSSGGSNQPQHF. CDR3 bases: TGTGCCAGCAGCCCTAGTTCAGGGGGTAGCAATCAGCCCCAGCATTTT.

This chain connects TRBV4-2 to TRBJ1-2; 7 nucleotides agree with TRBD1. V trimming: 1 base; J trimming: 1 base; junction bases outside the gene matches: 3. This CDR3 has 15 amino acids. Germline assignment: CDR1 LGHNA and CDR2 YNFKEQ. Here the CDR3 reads CASSQAGTDNYGYTF. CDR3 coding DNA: TGTGCCAGCAGCCAAGCCGGGACAGATAACTATGGCTACACCTTC.

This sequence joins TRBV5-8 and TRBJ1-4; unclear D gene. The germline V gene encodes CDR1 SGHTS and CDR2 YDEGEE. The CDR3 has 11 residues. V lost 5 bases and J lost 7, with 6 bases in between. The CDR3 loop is CASSRGEKLFF. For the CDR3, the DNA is TGTGCCAGCAGTCGGGGTGAAAAACTGTTTTTT.

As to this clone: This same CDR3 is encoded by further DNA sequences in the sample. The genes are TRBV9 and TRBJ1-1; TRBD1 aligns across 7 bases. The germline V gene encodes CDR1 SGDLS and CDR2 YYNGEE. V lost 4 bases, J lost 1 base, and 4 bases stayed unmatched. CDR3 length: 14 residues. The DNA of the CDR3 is TGTGCCAGCAGCCCCTGGACAGGGAACACTGAAGCTTTCTTT. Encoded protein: CASSPWTGNTEAFF.

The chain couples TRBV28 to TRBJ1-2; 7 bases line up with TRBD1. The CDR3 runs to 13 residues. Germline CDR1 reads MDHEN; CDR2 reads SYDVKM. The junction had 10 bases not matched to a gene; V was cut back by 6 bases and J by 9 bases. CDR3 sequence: CASRFKTGRSYTF. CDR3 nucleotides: TGTGCCAGCAGGTTTAAGACAGGGAGGAGCTACACCTTC.

CDR3: CASSQEAGPGEQYF. In DNA, the CDR3 is TGTGCCAGCAGCCAAGAAGCAGGCCCTGGCGAGCAGTACTTC. V gene TRBV3-1 (or the pseudogene TRBV3-2) combines with J gene TRBJ2-7; no clear D gene. Trimming cost V 0 bases and J 6 bases, with 12 bases left between them. The CDR3 extends over 14 amino acids. Per germline, CDR1 LGHDT and CDR2 YNNKEL (reference sequence).

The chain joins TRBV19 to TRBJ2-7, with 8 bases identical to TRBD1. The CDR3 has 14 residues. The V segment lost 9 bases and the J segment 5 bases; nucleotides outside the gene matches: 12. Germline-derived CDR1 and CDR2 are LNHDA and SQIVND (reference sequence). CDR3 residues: CASSGQGTWNEQYF. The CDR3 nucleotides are TGTGCCAGCAGCGGACAGGGAACTTGGAACGAGCAGTACTTC.

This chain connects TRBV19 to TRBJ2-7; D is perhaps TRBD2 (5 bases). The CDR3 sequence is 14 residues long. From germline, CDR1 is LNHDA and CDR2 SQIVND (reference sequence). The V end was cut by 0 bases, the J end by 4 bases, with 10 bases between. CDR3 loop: CASSIDLDSYEQYF. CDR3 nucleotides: TGTGCCAGTAGTATAGACCTGGACTCTTACGAGCAGTACTTC.

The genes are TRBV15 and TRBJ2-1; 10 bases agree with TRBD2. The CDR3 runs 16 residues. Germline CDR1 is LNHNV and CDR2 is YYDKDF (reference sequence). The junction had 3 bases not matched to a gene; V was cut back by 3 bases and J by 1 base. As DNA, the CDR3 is TGTGCCACCAGCAGGCTAGCGGGAGTATCCTACAATGAGCAGTTCTTC. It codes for CATSRLAGVSYNEQFF.

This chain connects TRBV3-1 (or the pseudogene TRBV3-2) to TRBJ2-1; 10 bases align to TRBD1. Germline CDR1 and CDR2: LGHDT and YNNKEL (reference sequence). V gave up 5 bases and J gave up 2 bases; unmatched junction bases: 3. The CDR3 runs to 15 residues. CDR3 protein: CASSAGTGAYNEQFF. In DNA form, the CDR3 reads TGTGCCAGCAGCGCCGGGACAGGGGCCTACAATGAGCAGTTCTTC.

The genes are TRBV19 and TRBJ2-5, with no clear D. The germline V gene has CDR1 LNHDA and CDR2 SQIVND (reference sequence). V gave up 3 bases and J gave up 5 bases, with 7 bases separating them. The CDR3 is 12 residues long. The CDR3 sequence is CASSISRETQYF. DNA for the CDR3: TGTGCCAGTAGTATCTCACGGGAGACCCAGTACTTC.

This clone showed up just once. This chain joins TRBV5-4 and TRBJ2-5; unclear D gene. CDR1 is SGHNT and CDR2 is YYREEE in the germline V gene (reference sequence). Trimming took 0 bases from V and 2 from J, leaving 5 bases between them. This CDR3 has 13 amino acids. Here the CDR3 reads CASSLDLQETQYF. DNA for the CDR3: TGTGCCAGCAGCTTGGACTTGCAAGAGACCCAGTACTTC.

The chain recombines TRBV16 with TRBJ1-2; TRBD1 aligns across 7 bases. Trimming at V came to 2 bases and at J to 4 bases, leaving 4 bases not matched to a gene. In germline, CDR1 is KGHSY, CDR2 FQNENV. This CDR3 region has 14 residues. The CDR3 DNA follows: TGTGCCAGCAGCCAAGATGGGACAGTCTATGGCTACACCTTC. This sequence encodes CASSQDGTVYGYTF.

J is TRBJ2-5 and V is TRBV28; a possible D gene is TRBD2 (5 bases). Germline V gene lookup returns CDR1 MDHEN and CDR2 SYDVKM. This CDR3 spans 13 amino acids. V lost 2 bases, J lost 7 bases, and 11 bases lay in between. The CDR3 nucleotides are TGTGCCAGCAGTTTAGCGGCTCGGGGGACCCAGTACTTC. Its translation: CASSLAARGTQYF.

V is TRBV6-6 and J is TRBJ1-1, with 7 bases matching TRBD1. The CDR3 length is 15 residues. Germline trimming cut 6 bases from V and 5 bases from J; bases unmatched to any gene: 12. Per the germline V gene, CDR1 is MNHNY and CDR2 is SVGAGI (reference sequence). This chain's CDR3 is CASSATQGLSTEAFF. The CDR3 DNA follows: TGTGCCAGCAGCGCCACACAGGGGTTAAGTACTGAAGCTTTCTTT.

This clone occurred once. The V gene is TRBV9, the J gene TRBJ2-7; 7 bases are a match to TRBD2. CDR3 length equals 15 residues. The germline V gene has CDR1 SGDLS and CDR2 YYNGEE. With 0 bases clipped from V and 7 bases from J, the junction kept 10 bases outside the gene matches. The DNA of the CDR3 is TGTGCCAGCAGCGTAGATCTAGCGGCAGGGAGGGAGCAGTACTTC. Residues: CASSVDLAAGREQYF.

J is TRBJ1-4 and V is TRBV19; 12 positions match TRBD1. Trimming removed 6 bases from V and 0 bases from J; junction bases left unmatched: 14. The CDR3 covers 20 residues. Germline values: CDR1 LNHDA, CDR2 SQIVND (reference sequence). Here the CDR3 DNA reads TGTGCCAGTAGGGTCCCGGGACAGGGGGCCCTGAGAGCAACTAATGAAAAACTGTTTTTT. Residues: CASRVPGQGALRATNEKLFF.

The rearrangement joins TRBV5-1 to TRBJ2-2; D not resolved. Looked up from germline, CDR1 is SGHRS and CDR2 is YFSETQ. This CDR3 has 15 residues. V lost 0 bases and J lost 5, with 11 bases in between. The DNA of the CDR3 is TGCGCCAGCAGCTTGGAGGCTAGAAGGACCGGGGAGCTGTTTTTT. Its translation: CASSLEARRTGELFF. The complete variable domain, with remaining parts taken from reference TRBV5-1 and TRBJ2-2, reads KAGVTQTPRYLIKTRGQQVTLSCSPISGHRSVSWYQQTPGQGLQFLFEYFSETQRNKGNFPGRFSGRQFSNSRSEMNVSTLELGDSALYLCASSLEARRTGELFFGEGSRLTVL.

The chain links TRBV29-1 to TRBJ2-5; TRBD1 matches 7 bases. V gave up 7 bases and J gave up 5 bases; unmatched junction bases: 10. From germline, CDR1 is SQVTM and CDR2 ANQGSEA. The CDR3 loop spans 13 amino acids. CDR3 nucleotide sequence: TGCAGCGGCATGACAGGGTCTAGGGAGACCCAGTACTTC. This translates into CSGMTGSRETQYF.

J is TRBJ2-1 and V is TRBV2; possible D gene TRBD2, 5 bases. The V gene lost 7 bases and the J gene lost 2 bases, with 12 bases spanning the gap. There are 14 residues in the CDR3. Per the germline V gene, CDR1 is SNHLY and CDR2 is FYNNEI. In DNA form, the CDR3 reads TGTGCCAGCATTTGGGAGCGTACCTACAATGAGCAGTTCTTC. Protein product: CASIWERTYNEQFF.

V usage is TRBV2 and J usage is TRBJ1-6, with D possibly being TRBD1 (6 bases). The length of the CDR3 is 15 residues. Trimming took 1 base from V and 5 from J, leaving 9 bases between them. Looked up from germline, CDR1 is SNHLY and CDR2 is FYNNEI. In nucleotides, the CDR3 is TGTGCCAGCAGTGAAGAGGGGGTGAATAATTCACCCCTCCACTTT. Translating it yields CASSEEGVNNSPLHF.